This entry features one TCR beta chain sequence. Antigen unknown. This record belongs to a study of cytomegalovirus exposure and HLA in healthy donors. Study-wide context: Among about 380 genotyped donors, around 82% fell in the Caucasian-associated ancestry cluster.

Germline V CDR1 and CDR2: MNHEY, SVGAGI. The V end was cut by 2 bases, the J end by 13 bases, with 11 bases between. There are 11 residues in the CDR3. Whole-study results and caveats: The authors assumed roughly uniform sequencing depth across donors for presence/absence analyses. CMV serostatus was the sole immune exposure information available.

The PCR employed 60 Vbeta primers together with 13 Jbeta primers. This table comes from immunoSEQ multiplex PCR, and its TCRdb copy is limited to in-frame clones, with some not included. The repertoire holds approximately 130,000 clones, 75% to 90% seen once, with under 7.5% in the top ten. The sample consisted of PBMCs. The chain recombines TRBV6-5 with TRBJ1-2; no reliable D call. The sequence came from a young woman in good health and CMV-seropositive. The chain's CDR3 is CASSYLDKVTF. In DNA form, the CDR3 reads TGTGCCAGCAGTTACCTTGACAAAGTCACCTTC.